The 16 T cell receptor beta chains reported below all come from one sample, sequenced in a study of glioma-infiltrating T cells after dendritic cell vaccination (dated by TCRdb to about 2016). Library creation used the immunoSEQ multiplex PCR assay. Here the immuneACCESS table is served through TCRdb, limited to in-frame sequences with V and J called. Missing clones are a known gap in these copies; in checked studies unresolved V genes cover under half, and the rest lacks a known reason. The sample table records some 73,000 clones; over 70% of these occur just once. In total, the top ten clones hold 2.1% of the sample. The source material was blood, sampled before dendritic cell vaccination. The receptor set was obtained from a human donor with glioblastoma.

The chain has TRBV7-9 and TRBJ1-2; weak D call: TRBD1 (5 bases). The V end was cut by 1 base, the J end by 4 bases, with 7 bases between. Germline CDR1 SEHNR, CDR2 FQNEAQ (reference sequence). The CDR3 runs to 13 residues. CDR3 residues: CASSLGGSYGYTF. CDR3 in DNA: TGTGCCAGCAGCTTAGGGGGCTCCTATGGCTACACCTTC.

The chain uses TRBV15 and TRBJ2-5, with 7 positions matching TRBD1. J was trimmed by 2 bases and V by 5 bases; bases with no gene match: 11. The V gene's germline CDR1 is LNHNV and CDR2 YYDKDF (reference sequence). The CDR3 runs to 16 residues. In nucleotides, the CDR3 is TGTGCCACCAGCCGAGGGGGCCCTACTACTCAAGAGACCCAGTACTTC. The encoded protein is CATSRGGPTTQETQYF.

The J gene is TRBJ2-3, the V gene TRBV15, with a possible D match to TRBD1 (6 bases). In germline, CDR1 is LNHNV, CDR2 YYDKDF (reference sequence). This CDR3 is 14 amino acids long. The V end lost 7 bases, the J end lost 1 base, and 12 bases lay between the germline ends. CDR3 nucleotides: TGTGCCACCAACCAGGGACATGGCACAGATACGCAGTATTTT. Protein product: CATNQGHGTDTQYF. The full variable domain, its missing parts supplied by reference TRBV15 and TRBJ2-3, is DAMVIQNPRYQVTQFGKPVTLSCSQTLNHNVMYWYQQKSSQAPKLLFHYYDKDFNNEADTPDNFQSRRPNTSFCFLDIRSPGLGDTAMYLCATNQGHGTDTQYFGPGTRLTVL.

The chain recombines TRBV6-5 with TRBJ1-2; 7 nucleotides match TRBD1. The germline V gene has CDR1 MNHEY and CDR2 SVGAGI. The ends lost 2 bases at V and 5 bases at J; junction bases unmatched: 2. This CDR3 region has 13 residues. As DNA, the CDR3 is TGTGCCAGCAGTTACGGACAGGAATATGGCTACACCTTC. It is translated as CASSYGQEYGYTF.

The rearrangement joins TRBV5-1 to TRBJ2-2; the match to TRBD2 covers 11 bases. The junction had 4 bases not matched to a gene; V was cut back by 1 base and J by 5 bases. Germline V CDR1 and CDR2: SGHRS, YFSETQ. The CDR3 extends over 16 amino acids. The CDR3 nucleotides are TGCGCCAGCAGCTTGAATCTAGCGGGAGGAACCGGGGAGCTGTTTTTT. It yields the protein CASSLNLAGGTGELFF.

The rearrangement joins TRBV6-4 to TRBJ2-3, with D possibly being TRBD2 (6 bases). V was clipped by 0 bases and J by 5 bases, with 12 bases between them. Germline V CDR1 and CDR2: MRHNA, SNTAGT. The CDR3 is 15 residues long. For the CDR3, the DNA is TGTGCCAGCAGTGACTCGTCCGGGAGCGGAGATACGCAGTATTTT. Translating it yields CASSDSSGSGDTQYF.

The V gene is TRBV6-4, the J gene TRBJ2-2; 8 bases line up with TRBD2. CDR3 length: 15 residues. Per germline, CDR1 MRHNA and CDR2 SNTAGT. With V trimmed by 11 bases and J by 4 bases, 12 bases remained unmatched. CDR3 region: CAHDKRELCTGELFF. In DNA form, the CDR3 reads TGTGCCCATGACAAGCGGGAGTTGTGCACCGGGGAGCTGTTTTTT.

This clone was recorded a few times. The rearrangement joins TRBV6-1 to TRBJ1-5, with D maybe TRBD1 (5 bases). This CDR3 comprises 13 residues. Trimming removed 6 bases from V and 4 bases from J, with 10 bases in between. Germline V gene sequence: CDR1 MNHNS, CDR2 SASEGT. The CDR3 here is CASRTQGNQPQHF. CDR3 sequence (DNA): TGTGCCAGCAGAACCCAGGGAAATCAGCCCCAGCATTTT.

The genes are TRBV6-1 and TRBJ1-1; a possible D gene is TRBD1 (6 bases). V was cut by 6 bases and J by 4 bases, with 15 bases left in between. Per germline, CDR1 MNHNS and CDR2 SASEGT. This CDR3 comprises 14 residues. The CDR3 DNA reads as TGTGCCAGCAGGATGGCGGGGGGCGGCACTGAAGCTTTCTTT. This sequence encodes CASRMAGGGTEAFF.

This chain uses TRBV6-1 with TRBJ1-6; 7 bases align to TRBD1. Per germline, CDR1 MNHNS and CDR2 SASEGT. The ends lost 6 bases at V and 7 bases at J; junction bases unmatched: 3. The length of the CDR3 is 13 residues. The CDR3 region is CASSTQGNSPLHF. The CDR3 DNA sequence: TGTGCCAGCAGCACACAGGGGAATTCACCCCTCCACTTT.

The chain has TRBV6-5 and TRBJ2-1; the match to TRBD2 covers 11 bases. The CDR3 sequence is 15 residues long. The V segment lost 6 bases and the J segment 6 bases; nucleotides outside the gene matches: 7. Germline CDR1 reads MNHEY; CDR2 reads SVGAGI. CDR3 DNA: TGTGCCAGCAGGCCACTAGCGGGAGTCTTCAATGAGCAGTTCTTC. It yields the protein CASRPLAGVFNEQFF.

This sequence joins TRBV5-1 and TRBJ2-7, with D possibly TRBD1 on 6 matching bases. The ends were cut back, 2 bases at V and 6 bases at J, with 12 bases in the middle. The CDR3 is made up of 13 amino acids. Germline CDR1 and CDR2: SGHRS and YFSETQ. This CDR3 is CASSFQGGPEQYF. The CDR3 DNA sequence: TGCGCCAGCAGCTTCCAAGGGGGACCCGAGCAGTACTTC.

J is TRBJ1-3 and V is TRBV7-9; D remains ambiguous. Trimming left V 5 bases short and J 1 base short, with 6 bases between. This CDR3 is built from 13 residues. The V gene's germline CDR1 is SEHNR and CDR2 FQNEAQ (reference sequence). The CDR3: CASSPVSGNTIYF. CDR3 DNA: TGTGCCAGCAGCCCAGTTTCTGGAAACACCATATATTTT.

The V gene is TRBV5-1, the J gene TRBJ2-1, with 11 bases fitting TRBD2. The CDR3 has 15 residues. Germline CDR1 and CDR2: SGHRS and YFSETQ. With V trimmed by 3 bases and J by 7 bases, 6 bases remained unmatched. The CDR3 DNA is TGCGCCAGCAGCTCCGGACTAGCGGGCCGGAATGAGCAGTTCTTC. Translated, it gives CASSSGLAGRNEQFF. The variable domain in full, completed from reference TRBV5-1 and TRBJ2-1, reads KAGVTQTPRYLIKTRGQQVTLSCSPISGHRSVSWYQQTPGQGLQFLFEYFSETQRNKGNFPGRFSGRQFSNSRSEMNVSTLELGDSALYLCASSSGLAGRNEQFFGPGTRLTVL.

The chain joins TRBV5-1 to TRBJ2-3, with 8 bases lining up with TRBD1. The CDR3 runs to 16 residues. The V segment lost 3 bases and the J segment 2 bases; nucleotides outside the gene matches: 8. The germline V gene encodes CDR1 SGHRS and CDR2 YFSETQ. The CDR3 bases are TGCGCCAGCAGCTCCGGACAGGGAGGTGCCACAGATACGCAGTATTTT. Translated, it gives CASSSGQGGATDTQYF.

This clone has a single count. The chain links TRBV19 to TRBJ2-7, with D perhaps matching TRBD1 (5 bases). Trimming removed 6 bases at V and 1 base at J, with 16 bases between. Germline loops: CDR1 LNHDA, CDR2 SQIVND (reference sequence). The CDR3 totals 15 residues. For the CDR3, the DNA is TGTGCCAGTAGGCCCATTGACAGCGAGTCCTACGAGCAGTACTTC. Protein product: CASRPIDSESYEQYF. Based on the CDR3 plus reference TRBV19 and TRBJ2-7, the full variable domain is DGGITQSPKYLFRKEGQNVTLSCEQNLNHDAMYWYRQDPGQGLRLIYYSQIVNDFQKGDIAEGYSVSREKKESFPLTVTSAQKNPTAFYLCASRPIDSESYEQYFGPGTRLTVT.